Described below is a single T cell receptor (beta chain) sequence and its context. Its matching antigen is unknown. This sample is drawn from a study of beta chain features in type 1 diabetes. Investigators reverse transcribed all isolated RNA, so they sequenced expressed TCRB transcripts. Generated by immunoSEQ multiplex PCR, the TCRdb table keeps only in-frame clones and is missing some. The profile shows hundreds of thousands of clones, 15% to 20% of them singletons. Overall study results and limits: The study found that naive, central memory and Treg TCRB repertoires appeared more similar in patients than in healthy donors.

Germline lookup yields CDR1 SGHRS and CDR2 YFSETQ. Trimming cost V 4 bases and J 2 bases, with 12 bases left between them. The length of the CDR3 is 15 residues. The genes are TRBV5-1 and TRBJ2-2; D not certain. Sequenced: naive CD4+ T cells from blood. The clonotype originates from a woman between 18 and 30 years old in good health. This chain's CDR3 is CASSRGDGNTGELFF. The DNA of the CDR3 is TGCGCCAGCAGCCGCGGAGATGGCAACACCGGGGAGCTGTTTTTT. Using reference TRBV5-1 and TRBJ2-2 for the parts outside the CDR3, the full variable domain is KAGVTQTPRYLIKTRGQQVTLSCSPISGHRSVSWYQQTPGQGLQFLFEYFSETQRNKGNFPGRFSGRQFSNSRSEMNVSTLELGDSALYLCASSRGDGNTGELFFGEGSRLTVL.